This T cell receptor (beta chain) was sequenced for a study of blood T cell repertoires in COVID-19. Study details: COVID-19 samples, acute and convalescent, were from the United States, Italy and Spain. PBMCs, B-cell-depleted T cells, or T cells were the source of the cDNA or gDNA that made up the material.

The method was immunoSEQ multiplex PCR; TCRdb's version includes in-frame clones alone and lacks a portion of them. The table shows tens of thousands of clones, with around 87% occurring only once. Trimming removed 3 bases from V and 1 base from J, with 6 bases in between. The CDR3 loop spans 14 amino acids. The V gene's germline CDR1 is SGHTA and CDR2 FQGTGA. The V and J genes are TRBV7-3 and TRBJ2-2; unclear D gene. The specimen was peripheral blood. This TCR was sampled from a man in his fifties or sixties with active COVID-19. Written as DNA, the CDR3 is TGTGCCAGCAGCTTCAGACAGAACACCGGGGAGCTGTTTTTT. It translates to CASSFRQNTGELFF. The full variable domain, completed using reference TRBV7-3 and TRBJ2-2, is GAGVSQTPSNKVTEKGKYVELRCDPISGHTALYWYRQSLGQGPEFLIYFQGTGAADDSGLPNDRFFAVRPEGSVSTLKIQRTERGDSAVYLCASSFRQNTGELFFGEGSRLTVL.